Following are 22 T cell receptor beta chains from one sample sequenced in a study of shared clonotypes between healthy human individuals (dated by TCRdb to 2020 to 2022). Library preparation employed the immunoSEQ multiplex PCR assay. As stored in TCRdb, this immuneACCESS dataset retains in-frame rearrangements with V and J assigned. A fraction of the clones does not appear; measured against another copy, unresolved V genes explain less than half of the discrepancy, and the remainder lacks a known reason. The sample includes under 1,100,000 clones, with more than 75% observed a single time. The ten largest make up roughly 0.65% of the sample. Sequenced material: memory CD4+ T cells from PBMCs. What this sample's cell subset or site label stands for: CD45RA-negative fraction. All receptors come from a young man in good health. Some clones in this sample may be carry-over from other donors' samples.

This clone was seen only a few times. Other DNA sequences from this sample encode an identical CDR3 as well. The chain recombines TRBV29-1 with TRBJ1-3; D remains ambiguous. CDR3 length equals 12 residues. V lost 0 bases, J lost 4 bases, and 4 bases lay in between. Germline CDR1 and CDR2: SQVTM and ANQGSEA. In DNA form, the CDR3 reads TGCAGCGTTGAAGAATTGGGAAACACCATATATTTT. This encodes CSVEELGNTIYF.

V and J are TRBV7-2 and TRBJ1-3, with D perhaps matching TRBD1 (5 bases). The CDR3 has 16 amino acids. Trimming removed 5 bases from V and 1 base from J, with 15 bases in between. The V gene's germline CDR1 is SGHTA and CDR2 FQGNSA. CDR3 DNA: TGTGCCAGCAGCCTAAGCGGGACGGCATCTGGAAACACCATATATTTT. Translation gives CASSLSGTASGNTIYF. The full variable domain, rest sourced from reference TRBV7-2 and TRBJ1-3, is GAGVSQSPSNKVTEKGKDVELRCDPISGHTALYWYRQSLGQGLEFLIYFQGNSAPDKSGLPSDRFSAERTGGSVSTLTIQRTQQEDSAVYLCASSLSGTASGNTIYFGEGSWLTVV.

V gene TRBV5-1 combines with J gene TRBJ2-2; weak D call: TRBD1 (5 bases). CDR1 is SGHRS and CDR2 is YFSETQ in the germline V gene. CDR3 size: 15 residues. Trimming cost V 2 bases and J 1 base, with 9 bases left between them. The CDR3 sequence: CASSFQGLNTGELFF. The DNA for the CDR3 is TGCGCCAGCAGCTTTCAGGGATTGAACACCGGGGAGCTGTTTTTT.

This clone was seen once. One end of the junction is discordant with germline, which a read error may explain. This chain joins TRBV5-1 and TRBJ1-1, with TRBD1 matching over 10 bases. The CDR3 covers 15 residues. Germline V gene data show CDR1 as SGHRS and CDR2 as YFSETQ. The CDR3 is CAGSEETGGVREAFF. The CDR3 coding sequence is TGCGCCGGCAGCGAAGAGACAGGGGGCGTCAGAGAAGCTTTCTTT.

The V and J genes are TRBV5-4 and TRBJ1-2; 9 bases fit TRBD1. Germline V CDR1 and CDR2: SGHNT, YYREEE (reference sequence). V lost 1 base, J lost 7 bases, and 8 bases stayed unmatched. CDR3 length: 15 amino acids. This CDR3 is CASSLSTGGGSGYTF. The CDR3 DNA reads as TGTGCCAGCAGCTTGTCCACAGGGGGCGGTAGTGGCTACACCTTC.

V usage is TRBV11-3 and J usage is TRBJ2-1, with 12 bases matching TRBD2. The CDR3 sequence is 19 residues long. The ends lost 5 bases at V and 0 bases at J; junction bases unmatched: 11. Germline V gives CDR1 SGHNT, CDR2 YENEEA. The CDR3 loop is CASSHPTSGSLSSYNEQFF. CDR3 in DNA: TGTGCCAGCAGCCACCCGACTAGCGGGAGCTTGAGCTCCTACAATGAGCAGTTCTTC.

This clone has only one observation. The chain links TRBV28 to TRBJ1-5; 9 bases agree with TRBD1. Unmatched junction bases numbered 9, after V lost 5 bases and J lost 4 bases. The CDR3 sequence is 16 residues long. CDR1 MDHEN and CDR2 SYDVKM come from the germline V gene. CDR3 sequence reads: CASSRAGTGKNQPQHF. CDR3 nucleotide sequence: TGTGCCAGCAGTCGGGCCGGGACAGGGAAGAATCAGCCCCAGCATTTT.

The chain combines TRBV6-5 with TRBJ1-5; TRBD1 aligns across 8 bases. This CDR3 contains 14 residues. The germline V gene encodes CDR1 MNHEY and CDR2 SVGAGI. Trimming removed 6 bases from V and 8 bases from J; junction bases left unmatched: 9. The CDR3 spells CASSRRQGREPQHF. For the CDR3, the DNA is TGTGCCAGCAGCCGTCGACAGGGGAGGGAGCCCCAGCATTTT.

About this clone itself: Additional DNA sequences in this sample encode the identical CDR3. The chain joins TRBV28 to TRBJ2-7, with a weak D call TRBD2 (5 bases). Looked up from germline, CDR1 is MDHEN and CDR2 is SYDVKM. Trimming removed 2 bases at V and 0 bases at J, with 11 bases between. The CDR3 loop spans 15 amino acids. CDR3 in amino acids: CASSLPGGRSYEQYF. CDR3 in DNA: TGTGCCAGCAGTTTACCCGGAGGTCGCTCCTACGAGCAGTACTTC. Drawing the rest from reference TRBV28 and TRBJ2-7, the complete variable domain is DVKVTQSSRYLVKRTGEKVFLECVQDMDHENMFWYRQDPGLGLRLIYFSYDVKMKEKGDIPEGYSVSREKKERFSLILESASTNQTSMYLCASSLPGGRSYEQYFGPGTRLTVT.

CDR3 nucleotide sequence: TGTGCCAGCAGAACCGGGACAGGGCGTACCGAGCAGTACTTC. As protein: CASRTGTGRTEQYF. The chain has TRBV2 and TRBJ2-7; 9 nucleotides match TRBD1. This CDR3 comprises 14 residues. Germline values: CDR1 SNHLY, CDR2 FYNNEI. V trimming: 6 bases; J trimming: 6 bases; junction bases outside the gene matches: 9.

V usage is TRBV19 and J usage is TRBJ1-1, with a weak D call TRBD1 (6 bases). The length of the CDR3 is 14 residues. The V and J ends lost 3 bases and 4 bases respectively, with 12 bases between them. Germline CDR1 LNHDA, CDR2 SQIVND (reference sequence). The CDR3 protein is CASSMGRGATEAFF. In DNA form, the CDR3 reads TGTGCCAGTAGTATGGGCAGGGGTGCCACTGAAGCTTTCTTT.

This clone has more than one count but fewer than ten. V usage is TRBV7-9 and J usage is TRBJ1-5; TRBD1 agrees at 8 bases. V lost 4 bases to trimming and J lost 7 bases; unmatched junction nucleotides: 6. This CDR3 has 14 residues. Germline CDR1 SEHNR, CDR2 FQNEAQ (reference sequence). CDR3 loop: CASSSGQGRQPQHF. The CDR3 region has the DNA TGTGCCAGCAGCTCAGGACAGGGACGACAGCCCCAGCATTTT.

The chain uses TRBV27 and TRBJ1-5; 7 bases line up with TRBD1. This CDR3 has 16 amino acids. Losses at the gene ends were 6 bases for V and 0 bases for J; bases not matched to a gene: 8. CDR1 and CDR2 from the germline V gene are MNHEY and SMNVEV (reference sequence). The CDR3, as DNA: TGTGCCAGCAGCCCAACCGGGACAGTTAGCAATCAGCCCCAGCATTTT. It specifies CASSPTGTVSNQPQHF.

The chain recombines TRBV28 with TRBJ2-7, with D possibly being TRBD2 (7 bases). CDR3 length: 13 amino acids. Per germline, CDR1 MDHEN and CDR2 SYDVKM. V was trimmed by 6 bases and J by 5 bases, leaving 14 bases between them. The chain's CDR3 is CASRGGGRNEQYF. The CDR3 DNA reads TGTGCCAGCAGAGGGGGGGGTAGAAACGAGCAGTACTTC.

As DNA, the CDR3 is TGTGCCTGGAGTTTCGGGACAGGCCGTGGGGGCAATCAGCCCCAGCATTTT. Translation gives CAWSFGTGRGGNQPQHF. The V and J genes are TRBV30 and TRBJ1-5; 8 bases align to TRBD1. This CDR3 has 17 amino acids. CDR1 is GTSNPN, CDR2 SVGIG, per germline (reference sequence). With V trimmed by 2 bases and J by 2 bases, 11 bases remained unmatched. The full variable domain, completed using reference TRBV30 and TRBJ1-5, is SQTIHQWPATLVQPVGSPLSLECTVEGTSNPNLYWYRQAAGRGLQLLFYSVGIGQISSEVPQNLSASRPQDRQFILSSKKLLLSDSGFYLCAWSFGTGRGGNQPQHFGDGTRLSIL.

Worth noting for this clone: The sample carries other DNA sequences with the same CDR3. CDR3: CASSPDRNYGYTF. In DNA form, the CDR3 reads TGTGCCAGCTCCCCTGACAGAAACTATGGCTACACCTTC. The genes are TRBV18 and TRBJ1-2; TRBD1 is a possible D gene (5 bases). The CDR3 loop spans 13 amino acids. Deletions cut 6 bases from V and 2 bases from J, with 10 bases between. Germline V gene lookup returns CDR1 KGHSH and CDR2 LQKENI.

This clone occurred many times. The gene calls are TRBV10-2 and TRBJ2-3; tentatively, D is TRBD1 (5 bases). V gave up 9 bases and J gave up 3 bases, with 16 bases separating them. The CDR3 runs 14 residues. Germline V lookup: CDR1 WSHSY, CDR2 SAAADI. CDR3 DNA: TGCGCCAGTACAGGTTCTAGTCTAACAGATACGCAGTATTTT. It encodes CASTGSSLTDTQYF.

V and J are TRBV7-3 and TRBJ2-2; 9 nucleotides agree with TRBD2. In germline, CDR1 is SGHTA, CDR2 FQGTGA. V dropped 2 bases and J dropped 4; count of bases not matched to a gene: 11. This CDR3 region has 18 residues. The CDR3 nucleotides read TGTGCCAGCAGCTTACTACCCCCGGGACTAGCTAGCACCGGGGAGCTGTTTTTT. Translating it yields CASSLLPPGLASTGELFF.

The CDR3 sequence: CATSTNRGRSGELFF. For the CDR3, the DNA is TGTGCCACCAGCACAAACAGGGGGAGGTCCGGGGAGCTGTTTTTT. The chain carries TRBV15 and TRBJ2-2; 8 nucleotides align to TRBD1. The CDR3 covers 15 residues. J was trimmed by 6 bases and V by 4 bases; bases with no gene match: 7. In germline, CDR1 is LNHNV, CDR2 YYDKDF (reference sequence).

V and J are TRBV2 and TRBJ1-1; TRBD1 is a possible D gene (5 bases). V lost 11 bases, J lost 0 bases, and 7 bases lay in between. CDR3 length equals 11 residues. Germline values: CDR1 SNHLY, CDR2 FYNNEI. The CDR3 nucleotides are TGTGCCGGGGGAGTGAACACTGAAGCTTTCTTT. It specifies CAGGVNTEAFF.

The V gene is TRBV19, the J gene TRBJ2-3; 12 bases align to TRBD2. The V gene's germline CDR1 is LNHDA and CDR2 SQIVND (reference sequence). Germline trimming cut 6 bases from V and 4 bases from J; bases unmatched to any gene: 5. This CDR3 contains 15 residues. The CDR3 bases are TGTGCCAGTAGCGTGACTAGCGGGAGTGCAGATACGCAGTATTTT. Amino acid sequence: CASSVTSGSADTQYF.

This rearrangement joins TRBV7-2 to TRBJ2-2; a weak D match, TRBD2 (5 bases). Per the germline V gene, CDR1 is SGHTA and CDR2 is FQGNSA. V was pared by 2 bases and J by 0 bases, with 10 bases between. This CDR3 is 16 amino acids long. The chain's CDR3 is CASSLFSAANTGELFF. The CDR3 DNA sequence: TGTGCCAGCAGCTTATTTAGCGCAGCGAACACCGGGGAGCTGTTTTTT.